These 30 T cell receptor beta chains were all obtained from the same sample, sequenced in a study of early T cells in non-severe SARS-CoV-2 infection. A single record per CDR3 protein comes from TCRdb applying MiXCR to the 5' RACE reads. Of tens of thousands of distinct CDR3 sequences detected, 7.5% to 9% appear once; the ten largest clones hold roughly 4%. Material: whole blood, obtained at baseline. All receptors come from an adult who was a healthcare worker with PCR-confirmed SARS-CoV-2 infection or an uninfected control (not recorded which).

The chain has TRBV12-3 or TRBV12-4 and TRBJ2-2; TRBD1 matches 9 bases. The CDR3 has 15 amino acids. Trimming removed 3 bases from V and 5 bases from J; junction bases left unmatched: 4. The CDR3: CASSLTGGPTGELFF. The CDR3 DNA is TGTGCCAGCAGTTTGACAGGGGGTCCGACCGGGGAGCTGTTTTTT.

This clonotype appeared a few times. The chain is built from TRBV11-3 and TRBJ2-1; maybe TRBD2 (5 bases). This CDR3 spans 14 amino acids. Germline CDR1 is SGHNT and CDR2 is YENEEA. Trimming pared 4 bases from V and 5 bases from J, leaving 12 bases between. CDR3 nucleotide sequence: TGTGCCAGCAGCTCAAGGACTGGAGACAATGAGCAGTTCTTC. Translated: CASSSRTGDNEQFF.

In its sample, this clonotype was seen a few times. The rearrangement uses TRBV3-1 and TRBJ2-7, with TRBD1 matching over 7 bases. Germline values: CDR1 LGHDT, CDR2 YNNKEL (reference sequence). The CDR3 is 16 residues long. Trimming took 1 base from V and 3 from J; bases not matched to a gene: 9. The CDR3 reads CASSQGRTTGIYEQYF. The CDR3 nucleotides read TGTGCCAGCAGCCAAGGTAGGACGACAGGGATCTACGAGCAGTACTTC.

A note on this clonotype: Being one base from a much bigger clone, this may be a read error. V usage is TRBV6-6 and J usage is TRBJ2-7, with TRBD1 matching over 8 bases. Germline CDR1 is MNHNY and CDR2 is SVGAGI (reference sequence). The CDR3 covers 16 residues. Trimming at V came to 4 bases and at J to 1 base, leaving 9 bases not matched to a gene. The CDR3 nucleotides read TGTGCCAGCAGTTCCCGGGACAGGACATTTTCCTACGAGCAGTACTTC. It yields the protein CASSSRDRTFSYEQYF.

This clonotype was counted ten times or more. The J gene is TRBJ2-3, the V gene TRBV6-5; possibly TRBD1 for D (5 bases). Germline-derived CDR1 and CDR2 are MNHEY and SVGAGI. The germline V and J ends were trimmed by 4 bases and 2 bases, with 10 bases remaining between them. This CDR3 has 14 residues. The CDR3, as DNA: TGTGCCAGCAGTTGGACACATCTCACAGATACGCAGTATTTT. It yields the protein CASSWTHLTDTQYF.

The chain employs TRBV5-6 and TRBJ2-1, with TRBD1 identical over 7 bases. There are 15 residues in the CDR3. The germline V gene encodes CDR1 SGHDT and CDR2 YYEEEE. V trimming: 5 bases; J trimming: 8 bases; junction bases outside the gene matches: 13. The DNA of the CDR3 is TGTGCCAGCAGAGAGACGGGACAGCTGTCGGATGAGCAGTTCTTC. Translation: CASRETGQLSDEQFF. The variable domain in full, completed from reference TRBV5-6 and TRBJ2-1, reads DAGVTQSPTHLIKTRGQQVTLRCSPKSGHDTVSWYQQALGQGPQFIFQYYEEEERQRGNFPDRFSGHQFPNYSSELNVNALLLGDSALYLCASRETGQLSDEQFFGPGTRLTVL.

Only a few counts were recorded for this clonotype. This chain joins TRBV28 and TRBJ1-2; D is possibly TRBD1 (6 bases). Per the germline V gene, CDR1 is MDHEN and CDR2 is SYDVKM. This CDR3 is 14 amino acids long. Deletions cut 5 bases from V and 2 bases from J, with 12 bases between. This CDR3 reads CASSLPQGNYGYTF. Written as DNA, the CDR3 is TGTGCCAGCAGTCTACCCCAGGGGAACTATGGCTACACCTTC.

This clonotype was recorded only once. This chain connects TRBV6-2 or TRBV6-3 to TRBJ2-1; tentative D call: TRBD1 (6 bases). CDR1 MNHEY and CDR2 SVGEGT come from the germline V gene. V lost 2 bases, J lost 9 bases, and 11 bases lay in between. CDR3 length equals 13 residues. Written as DNA, the CDR3 is TGTGCCAGCAGTTACCCGAGGGGGTCTGAGCAGTTCTTC. This sequence encodes CASSYPRGSEQFF.

This clonotype was detected ten times or more. The rearrangement links TRBV4-2 to TRBJ2-7; D call uncertain. V shed 0 bases and J shed 4 bases, with 4 bases lying between them. This CDR3 is built from 12 residues. Germline-derived CDR1 and CDR2 are LGHNA and YNFKEQ. The CDR3 nucleotides read TGTGCCAGCAGCCAAGATATTTACGAGCAGTACTTC. This encodes CASSQDIYEQYF.

In its sample, this clonotype was seen a few times. The J gene is TRBJ2-5, the V gene TRBV7-9; TRBD2 might be the D (6 bases). Germline V lookup: CDR1 SEHNR, CDR2 FQNEAQ (reference sequence). The V and J ends lost 5 bases and 1 base respectively, with 11 bases between them. The CDR3 sequence is 14 residues long. The DNA of the CDR3 is TGTGCCAGCAGCCCCCACGGGGGCCAAGAGACCCAGTACTTC. This gives the protein CASSPHGGQETQYF. The full variable domain, rest sourced from reference TRBV7-9 and TRBJ2-5, is DTGVSQNPRHKITKRGQNVTFRCDPISEHNRLYWYRQTLGQGPEFLTYFQNEAQLEKSRLLSDRFSAERPKGSFSTLEIQRTEQGDSAMYLCASSPHGGQETQYFGPGTRLLVL.

This clonotype was found many times. This sequence joins TRBV18 and TRBJ2-7, with D tentatively TRBD1 or TRBD2 (7 bases each). From germline, CDR1 is KGHSH and CDR2 LQKENI. V was clipped by 1 base and J by 2 bases, with 15 bases between them. CDR3 length equals 16 residues. The DNA for the CDR3 is TGTGCCAGCTCACCACGGGGGGGGACAGCTACCTACGAGCAGTACTTC. Translating it yields CASSPRGGTATYEQYF.

This clonotype was counted at least ten times. The rearrangement joins TRBV19 to TRBJ2-5; TRBD2 aligns across 10 bases. In germline, CDR1 is LNHDA, CDR2 SQIVND (reference sequence). The CDR3 loop spans 14 amino acids. With 5 bases clipped from V and 5 bases from J, the junction kept 5 bases outside the gene matches. In nucleotides, the CDR3 is TGTGCCAGTAGTGCTAGCGGGAGAGGTGAGACCCAGTACTTC. This translates into CASSASGRGETQYF.

This clonotype was counted a few times. V gene TRBV13 combines with J gene TRBJ2-2; D assignment may be TRBD1 or TRBD2 (6 bases each). Germline assignment: CDR1 PRHDT and CDR2 FYEKMQ (reference sequence). This CDR3 has 15 residues. Trimming removed 5 bases from V and 7 bases from J, with 17 bases in between. CDR3 sequence reads: CASSPRRGGIGELFF. CDR3 DNA sequence: TGTGCCAGCAGCCCCCGCAGGGGCGGGATCGGGGAGCTGTTTTTT.

This clonotype was recorded a few times. CDR3 protein: CASRDFSYNEQFF. Here the CDR3 DNA reads TGTGCCAGCAGAGACTTCTCCTACAATGAGCAGTTCTTC. V usage is TRBV27 and J usage is TRBJ2-1, with D hard to call. V was pared by 6 bases and J by 0 bases, with 6 bases between. This CDR3 is built from 13 residues. CDR1 and CDR2 from the germline V gene are MNHEY and SMNVEV (reference sequence).

The chain is built from TRBV10-2 and TRBJ2-7; 8 bases agree with TRBD1. V lost 3 bases to trimming and J lost 4 bases; unmatched junction nucleotides: 2. This CDR3 is built from 13 residues. CDR1 and CDR2 from the germline V gene are WSHSY and SAAADI. CDR3 amino acids: CASSERTGYEQYF. CDR3 in DNA: TGCGCCAGCAGTGAAAGGACAGGGTACGAGCAGTACTTC.

This clonotype was detected a few times. J is TRBJ2-2 and V is TRBV5-1, with 9 nucleotides matching TRBD2. With 2 bases clipped from V and 4 bases from J, the junction kept 3 bases outside the gene matches. Germline-derived CDR1 and CDR2 are SGHRS and YFSETQ. CDR3 size: 15 residues. The CDR3 DNA follows: TGCGCCAGCAGCTTTAGCGGGGGAGCCACCGGGGAGCTGTTTTTT. Translating it yields CASSFSGGATGELFF.

The gene calls are TRBV11-2 and TRBJ2-7, with 9 bases identical to TRBD2. CDR3 length: 15 amino acids. Germline V CDR1 and CDR2: SGHAT, FQNNGV. V dropped 6 bases and J dropped 2; count of bases not matched to a gene: 8. CDR3 residues: CASRRPGTSPYEQYF. CDR3 sequence (DNA): TGTGCCAGCAGACGCCCCGGGACTAGCCCCTACGAGCAGTACTTC.

This clonotype appeared a few times. The chain has TRBV5-1 and TRBJ2-1; a weak D match, TRBD2 (7 bases). Germline CDR1 SGHRS, CDR2 YFSETQ. The CDR3 length is 15 residues. The V end lost 3 bases, the J end lost 6 bases, and 16 bases lay between the germline ends. The CDR3 protein is CASSYAGGASNEQFF. For the CDR3, the DNA is TGCGCCAGCAGCTACGCTGGGGGGGCGTCCAATGAGCAGTTCTTC.

In its sample, this clonotype was seen many times. The rearrangement links TRBV11-2 to TRBJ2-4, with D perhaps matching TRBD1 (6 bases). Germline CDR1 reads SGHAT; CDR2 reads FQNNGV. Trimming left V 1 base short and J 0 bases short, with 13 bases between. This CDR3 is 17 amino acids long. The CDR3 DNA reads as TGTGCCAGCAGCTTAGGAGGACAGCGACTAGCCAAAAACATTCAGTACTTC. Translation: CASSLGGQRLAKNIQYF.

In its sample, this clonotype was seen many times. The chain has TRBV5-1 and TRBJ2-7; 7 bases are shared with TRBD1. Germline V lookup: CDR1 SGHRS, CDR2 YFSETQ. The J segment lost 2 bases and the V segment lost 5 bases, leaving 10 bases of the junction unmatched. The CDR3 runs 15 residues. The CDR3 DNA reads TGCGCCAGCAGTAAGGATGACAGGGCTCCCTACGAGCAGTACTTC. Translating it yields CASSKDDRAPYEQYF.

Many counts were recorded for this clonotype. The rearrangement links TRBV7-3 to TRBJ2-1; tentatively, D is TRBD2 (5 bases). The germline gives CDR1 SGHTA, CDR2 FQGTGA. V was clipped by 1 base and J by 4 bases, with 11 bases between them. This CDR3 contains 15 residues. The CDR3 here is CASSLMGSPYNEQFF. CDR3 DNA: TGTGCCAGCAGCTTAATGGGGAGCCCTTACAATGAGCAGTTCTTC.

This clonotype turned up a few times. The CDR3 DNA reads as TGTGCCAGCAGCCCCCATAGCGGGAGAAGCGACGAGCAGTACTTC. This encodes CASSPHSGRSDEQYF. The V call is TRBV7-2, the J call TRBJ2-7; 9 nucleotides agree with TRBD2. From germline, CDR1 is SGHTA and CDR2 FQGNSA. This CDR3 comprises 15 residues. The V segment lost 5 bases and the J segment 5 bases; nucleotides outside the gene matches: 10.

For this clonotype: Being one base from a much bigger clone, this may be a read error. The genes are TRBV19 and TRBJ2-1; D might be TRBD2 (6 bases). CDR1 and CDR2 from the germline V gene are LNHDA and SQIVND (reference sequence). The CDR3 extends over 14 amino acids. V was trimmed by 5 bases and J by 3 bases, leaving 11 bases between them. The CDR3 nucleotides read TGTGCCAGTAGTGGCGGGAATCACTACAATGAGCAGTTCTTC. This translates into CASSGGNHYNEQFF.

This clonotype was seen only a few times. The J gene is TRBJ1-3, the V gene TRBV2, with D maybe TRBD1 (6 bases). V lost 11 bases, J lost 0 bases, and 17 bases lay in between. Germline loops: CDR1 SNHLY, CDR2 FYNNEI. The CDR3 runs 15 residues. The CDR3 spells CASAGHSLSGNTIYF. The CDR3 DNA sequence: TGTGCCTCTGCGGGACACAGCCTCTCTGGAAACACCATATATTTT.

This clonotype was found many times. V gene TRBV12-3 or TRBV12-4 combines with J gene TRBJ2-5, with a possible D match to TRBD2 (6 bases). V shed 5 bases and J shed 5 bases, with 21 bases lying between them. This CDR3 has 16 residues. CDR3 residues: CASSPRDFRGRETQYF. The CDR3 DNA is TGTGCCAGCAGTCCCCGGGACTTCCGAGGCAGGGAGACCCAGTACTTC.

This clonotype was counted between two and nine times. The chain combines TRBV10-3 with TRBJ2-7; D may match TRBD1 or TRBD2 (5 bases each). Trimming stripped 4 bases from V and 2 bases from J, with 18 bases between. Germline loops: CDR1 ENHRY, CDR2 SYGVKD. The CDR3 totals 16 residues. This CDR3 is CAISGPMGESPYEQYF. Here the CDR3 DNA reads TGTGCCATCAGTGGACCAATGGGGGAAAGCCCCTACGAGCAGTACTTC.

At least ten counts were recorded for this clonotype. This chain connects TRBV28 to TRBJ2-4; 7 nucleotides align to TRBD1. This CDR3 has 16 residues. Losses at the gene ends were 4 bases for V and 0 bases for J; bases not matched to a gene: 6. Germline CDR1 and CDR2: MDHEN and SYDVKM. The CDR3 coding sequence is TGTGCCAGCAGTTCGGGGACAGCCCTAGCCAAAAACATTCAGTACTTC. Its protein is CASSSGTALAKNIQYF.

This clonotype has just a few counts. The chain is built from TRBV6-1 and TRBJ1-6, with TRBD1 as a possible D gene (5 bases). Trimming took 7 bases from V and 7 from J, leaving 14 bases between them. The CDR3 sequence is 14 residues long. Germline loops: CDR1 MNHNS, CDR2 SASEGT. The chain's CDR3 is CASKEGTGNSPLHF. DNA of the CDR3: TGTGCCAGCAAAGAAGGGACGGGGAATTCACCCCTCCACTTT.

The sample holds a few counts of this clonotype. The chain recombines TRBV27 with TRBJ2-6; 14 positions agree with TRBD2. This CDR3 has 21 residues. With 5 bases clipped from V and 3 bases from J, the junction kept 15 bases outside the gene matches. CDR1 is MNHEY, CDR2 SMNVEV, per germline (reference sequence). The CDR3, as DNA: TGTGCCAGCAGTCCATTTCCGACTAGCGGGAGGGGAATCTTTGGGGCCAACGTCCTGACTTTC. This gives the protein CASSPFPTSGRGIFGANVLTF. The full variable domain, its missing parts supplied by reference TRBV27 and TRBJ2-6, is EAQVTQNPRYLITVTGKKLTVTCSQNMNHEYMSWYRQDPGLGLRQIYYSMNVEVTDKGDVPEGYKVSRKEKRNFPLILESPSPNQTSLYFCASSPFPTSGRGIFGANVLTFGAGSRLTVL.

This clonotype was detected ten times or more. V gene TRBV5-6 combines with J gene TRBJ2-7; TRBD2 matches at 10 bases. V lost 4 bases to trimming and J lost 2 bases; unmatched junction nucleotides: 6. The CDR3 is 15 residues long. Germline V gene lookup returns CDR1 SGHDT and CDR2 YYEEEE. The CDR3 here is CASSLPSGGAYEQYF. CDR3 DNA: TGTGCCAGCAGCCTACCTAGCGGGGGAGCCTACGAGCAGTACTTC.